This TCR beta chain was sequenced in a study of shared clonotypes between healthy human individuals. Germline V lookup: CDR1 SGHDT, CDR2 YYEEEE. Trimming removed 4 bases at V and 6 bases at J, with 13 bases between. The CDR3 consists of 14 residues. Every donor, a Caucasian adult, lived in Nashville, Tennessee. Template for every sorted-subset replicate PCR totaled approximately 0.2 ug DNA, roughly 30,000 T cell genomes. Produced via immunoSEQ multiplex PCR; TCRdb's table is partial and in-frame only. The profile shows over 1.4 million clones, roughly 96% of them singletons. The sequence came from a man aged 25 to 40 in good health. The specimen was naive CD4+ T cells sorted from blood. Documented subset: CD45RA+ positively selected. The chain combines TRBV5-6 with TRBJ2-2; the D gene is possibly TRBD1 (5 bases). Written as DNA, the CDR3 is TGTGCCAGCAGCCATCAGGGTCGATCCGGGGAGCTGTTTTTT. Residues: CASSHQGRSGELFF.